A selection of T cell receptor beta chains follows, all from one sample in a study of OX40 agonist ivuxolimab in advanced cancers. TCRdb keeps only in-frame clones here, not all; method: immunoSEQ multiplex PCR. The table includes fewer than 90,000 clones, roughly 93% detected once. The sequences come from CD4+ or CD8+ T cells sorted from blood, collected in a trial of the OX40 agonist ivuxolimab. Receptor source: an adult with an advanced solid tumor such as melanoma, head and neck, liver or kidney cancer. CDR3s include the opening cysteine and the closing phenylalanine or tryptophan. Fields, in order: V gene, clone size, D gene, J gene, CDR3 protein, CDR3 DNA. D genes are given only for firm matches. Size is stated for part of the rows, as once, few or many counts, or as a class when the clone is expanded.

V gene: TRBV2
clone size: .
D gene: .
J gene: TRBJ2-1
CDR3 protein: CASSEEMENEQFF
CDR3 DNA: TGTGCCAGCAGTGAAGAGATGGAGAATGAGCAGTTCTTC

V gene: TRBV7-9
clone size: .
D gene: .
J gene: TRBJ2-5
CDR3 protein: CASMGETETQYF
CDR3 DNA: TGTGCCAGCATGGGGGAAACAGAGACCCAGTACTTC

V gene: TRBV19
clone size: few
D gene: .
J gene: TRBJ1-1
CDR3 protein: CASSLRTDTEAFF
CDR3 DNA: TGTGCCAGTAGTCTCCGGACAGACACTGAAGCTTTCTTT

V gene: TRBV7-6
clone size: .
D gene: .
J gene: TRBJ2-3
CDR3 protein: CASSRDGHTDTQYF
CDR3 DNA: TGTGCCAGCAGCCGGGACGGACACACAGATACGCAGTATTTT

V gene: TRBV7-9
clone size: once
D gene: TRBD1
J gene: TRBJ1-1
CDR3 protein: CASSPQQGAGTEAFF
CDR3 DNA: TGTGCCAGCAGCCCCCAACAGGGGGCTGGAACTGAAGCTTTCTTT

V gene: TRBV27
clone size: .
D gene: .
J gene: TRBJ2-6
CDR3 protein: CASSFNGAGANVLTF
CDR3 DNA: TGTGCCAGCAGTTTTAACGGCGCTGGGGCCAACGTCCTGACTTTC

V gene: TRBV5-1
clone size: .
D gene: TRBD1
J gene: TRBJ1-1
CDR3 protein: CASSLAGTAGGAFF
CDR3 DNA: TGCGCCAGCAGCTTGGCCGGGACAGCGGGCGGAGCTTTCTTT

V gene: TRBV27
clone size: .
D gene: .
J gene: TRBJ2-7
CDR3 protein: CASRAQRPFEQYF
CDR3 DNA: TGTGCCAGCCGGGCTCAGAGGCCTTTTGAGCAGTACTTC

V gene: TRBV23-1
clone size: .
D gene: .
J gene: TRBJ2-2
CDR3 protein: CASSQETGELFF
CDR3 DNA: TGCGCCAGCAGTCAAGAAACCGGGGAGCTGTTTTTT

V gene: TRBV4-1
clone size: .
D gene: TRBD2
J gene: TRBJ2-1
CDR3 protein: CASSPDPLAGGNEQFF
CDR3 DNA: TGCGCCAGCAGTCCCGACCCACTAGCGGGTGGCAATGAGCAGTTCTTC

V gene: TRBV9
clone size: .
D gene: .
J gene: TRBJ1-1
CDR3 protein: CASSVAPGGPEAFF
CDR3 DNA: TGTGCCAGCAGCGTAGCTCCGGGGGGCCCTGAAGCTTTCTTT